The 6 T cell receptor beta chains in this list originate from one sample, sequenced in a study of blood T cells in healthy people across ages. Sample-barcoded 5' priming and a J-beta primer mix drove a second PCR of about 6 to 12 cycles. MiXCR, run by TCRdb on the 5' RACE reads, gives a single entry per CDR3 protein. The table includes approximately 940,000 distinct CDR3 sequences, 45% to 50% detected once. The specimen sequenced was blood. The receptors derive from a man aged 25 to 45 in good health.

To note about this clonotype: A much larger clone lies a single base off, so this may be a read error. The chain employs TRBV24-1 and TRBJ2-3; D remains ambiguous. The CDR3 has 12 amino acids. The germline gives CDR1 KGHDR, CDR2 SFDVKD. V lost 5 bases and J 4 bases, leaving 6 bases between the germline ends. The CDR3 loop reads CATSGNADTQYF. The CDR3 region has the DNA TGTGCCACCAGTGGCAACGCAGATACGCAGTATTTT.

This rearrangement joins TRBV5-1 to TRBJ2-7, with D possibly matching TRBD1 (6 bases). Germline V gene sequence: CDR1 SGHRS, CDR2 YFSETQ. This CDR3 is built from 14 residues. Trimming took 2 bases from V and 0 from J, leaving 9 bases between them. CDR3: CASSFTGISYEQYF. The CDR3 DNA is TGCGCCAGCAGCTTTACAGGGATCTCCTACGAGCAGTACTTC. The complete variable domain, with remaining parts taken from reference TRBV5-1 and TRBJ2-7, reads KAGVTQTPRYLIKTRGQQVTLSCSPISGHRSVSWYQQTPGQGLQFLFEYFSETQRNKGNFPGRFSGRQFSNSRSEMNVSTLELGDSALYLCASSFTGISYEQYFGPGTRLTVT.

This chain joins TRBV10-3 and TRBJ2-3; 8 nucleotides align to TRBD2. Trimming removed 3 bases from V and 4 bases from J; junction bases left unmatched: 12. From germline, CDR1 is ENHRY and CDR2 SYGVKD. The CDR3 has 17 residues. The chain's CDR3 is CAISDPQGRGAADTQYF. In DNA form, the CDR3 reads TGTGCCATCAGTGACCCCCAGGGGCGGGGGGCCGCAGATACGCAGTATTTT.

This clonotype was counted between two and nine times. The chain links TRBV6-1 to TRBJ1-6; perhaps TRBD1 as D (5 bases). Germline loops: CDR1 MNHNS, CDR2 SASEGT. The CDR3 runs 17 residues. Between the trimmed V and J ends, which lost 4 bases and 6 bases, there was a span of 19 bases. CDR3 region: CASSGGGRLGVNSPLHF. The CDR3 DNA reads as TGTGCCAGCAGTGGGGGCGGACGGCTTGGGGTTAATTCACCCCTCCACTTT.

The chain joins TRBV4-1 to TRBJ2-4; the D gene is possibly TRBD2 (6 bases). The CDR3 has 15 amino acids. V was shortened by 4 bases and J by 5 bases, with 15 bases between the two germline ends. Germline loops: CDR1 MGHRA, CDR2 YSYEKL. This CDR3 is CASSRGGGAENIQYF. In nucleotides, the CDR3 is TGCGCCAGCAGCCGGGGAGGAGGGGCGGAAAACATTCAGTACTTC.

This chain joins TRBV20-1 and TRBJ2-7; D may be TRBD1 (7 bases). Germline V gene sequence: CDR1 DFQATT, CDR2 SNEGSKA (reference sequence). The CDR3 totals 14 residues. Trimming left V 3 bases short and J 7 bases short, with 19 bases between. CDR3 nucleotides: TGCAGTGCTAGGGAGGGGGCCCATTTATATGAGCAGTACTTC. Amino acid sequence: CSAREGAHLYEQYF.